This TCR beta chain derives from a study of long-term antiretroviral therapy in people with HIV. Running of the v3.0 immunoSEQ assay took place at survey level. The data were produced by immunoSEQ multiplex PCR, yet TCRdb's version contains in-frame clones alone and is incomplete. Found here are 20,000 to 30,000 clones, 85% of them singletons; the top ten hold 8.5% to 10%. This clone was observed once. The V gene lost 6 bases and the J gene lost 1 base, with 10 bases spanning the gap. The germline gives CDR1 WSHSY, CDR2 SAAADI. The CDR3 is 14 amino acids. This material consisted of unsorted PBMCs, taken 2.3 years after starting antiretroviral therapy. The chain carries TRBV10-2 and TRBJ1-5, with no clear D. The origin of this receptor is a man in his forties or fifties with HIV. CDR3 residues: CASREDGSNQPQHF. The DNA of the CDR3 is TGCGCCAGCAGGGAGGACGGCAGCAATCAGCCCCAGCATTTT.